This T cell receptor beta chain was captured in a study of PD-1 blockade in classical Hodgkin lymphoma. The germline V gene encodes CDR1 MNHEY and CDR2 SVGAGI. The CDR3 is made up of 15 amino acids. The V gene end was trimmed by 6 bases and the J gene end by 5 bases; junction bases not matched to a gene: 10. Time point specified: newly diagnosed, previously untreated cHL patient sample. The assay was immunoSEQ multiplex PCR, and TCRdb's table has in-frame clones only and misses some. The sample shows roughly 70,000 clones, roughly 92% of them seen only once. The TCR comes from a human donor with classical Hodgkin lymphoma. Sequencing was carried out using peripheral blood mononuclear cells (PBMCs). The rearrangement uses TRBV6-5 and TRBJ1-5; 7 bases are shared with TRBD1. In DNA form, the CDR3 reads TGTGCCAGCAGCCTCCTAAGGGGGCCGTATCAGCCCCAGCATTTT. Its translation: CASSLLRGPYQPQHF.